A single sample is the source of the 22 T cell receptor beta chains below, sequenced in a study of glioma-infiltrating T cells (dated by TCRdb to about 2016). TCRdb names Illumina MiSeq as the instrument used. TCR alpha and beta CDR3 regions were amplified with the iRepertoire nested amplicon-rescue multiplex PCR (arm-PCR) platform from RNA. The raw public reads went through TCRdb reprocessing: fastp at Q25, MiXCR clone calling, in-frame beta chains kept. Rows are unified per CDR3 protein, each entry keeping the most common DNA and genes. The sample records approximately 3,200 distinct CDR3 sequences, 35% to 45% of which are singletons. In total, the top ten clones hold approximately 48% of the sample. Sequencing was performed on glioma tissue, nonneoplastic brain tissue, or PBMCs (not recorded which). The receptors shown here come from a human donor with low-grade glioma or glioblastoma, undergoing nonglioma brain surgery, or in good health (not recorded which).

The chain links TRBV20-1 to TRBJ2-5, with D uncertain. CDR1 DFQATT and CDR2 SNEGSKA come from the germline V gene (reference sequence). V dropped 1 base and J dropped 5 bases, with 8 bases sitting between them. The CDR3 loop spans 12 amino acids. CDR3 loop: CSARGIMETQYF. CDR3 bases: TGCAGTGCTAGAGGAATCATGGAGACCCAGTACTTC.

This chain connects TRBV29-1 to TRBJ2-5, with 11 bases fitting TRBD1. The junction had 6 bases not matched to a gene; V was cut back by 2 bases and J by 7 bases. CDR3 length: 14 amino acids. Germline V CDR1 and CDR2: SQVTM, ANQGSEA. CDR3 sequence reads: CSVELGTGGGTQYF. In DNA form, the CDR3 reads TGCAGCGTTGAATTGGGGACAGGGGGAGGGACCCAGTACTTC.

J is TRBJ2-3 and V is TRBV4-1; 9 bases are shared with TRBD2. V lost 4 bases and J lost 11; bases outside the gene matches: 13. The germline V gene has CDR1 MGHRA and CDR2 YSYEKL. The CDR3 spans 15 residues. CDR3 DNA: TGCGCCAGCAGCCGTAGCGGGGGACCGGGGGATGAGCAGTATTTT. Its translation: CASSRSGGPGDEQYF.

This clonotype came up many times. This chain joins TRBV2 and TRBJ2-3; D remains unclear. Germline V lookup: CDR1 SNHLY, CDR2 FYNNEI. V lost 4 bases and J 2 bases, leaving 4 bases between the germline ends. This CDR3 comprises 12 residues. Here the CDR3 DNA reads TGTGCCAGCAGTGTTGTCACAGATACGCAGTATTTT. This codes for CASSVVTDTQYF. The variable domain in full, completed from reference TRBV2 and TRBJ2-3, reads EPEVTQTPSHQVTQMGQEVILRCVPISNHLYFYWYRQILGQKVEFLVSFYNNEISEKSEIFDDQFSVERPDGSNFTLKIRSTKLEDSAMYFCASSVVTDTQYFGPGTRLTVL.

This clonotype is medium-sized. The chain joins TRBV15 to TRBJ1-2; D might be TRBD1 (5 bases). The CDR3 loop spans 14 amino acids. Trimming removed 0 bases at V and 2 bases at J, with 7 bases between. Germline V lookup: CDR1 LNHNV, CDR2 YYDKDF (reference sequence). The CDR3 DNA reads TGTGCCACCAGCAGAGATGGGGGAAACTATGGCTACACCTTC. It is translated as CATSRDGGNYGYTF. Variable domain in full (rest from reference TRBV15 and TRBJ1-2): DAMVIQNPRYQVTQFGKPVTLSCSQTLNHNVMYWYQQKSSQAPKLLFHYYDKDFNNEADTPDNFQSRRPNTSFCFLDIRSPGLGDTAMYLCATSRDGGNYGYTFGSGTRLTVV.

As concerns this clonotype: Possible read error: a much larger clone is one base away. V usage is TRBV4-2 and J usage is TRBJ2-1; D gene unclear. This CDR3 is built from 16 residues. Germline CDR1 reads LGHNA; CDR2 reads YNFKEQ. V was clipped by 8 bases and J by 4 bases, with 21 bases between them. The CDR3 region is CASSPPTGPQYNEQFF. As DNA, the CDR3 is TGTGCCAGCTCACCACCCACGGGCCCCCAGTACAATGAGCAGTTCTTC.

This clonotype is labeled as medium-sized. The chain is built from TRBV6-1 and TRBJ2-1, with D possibly being TRBD1 or TRBD2 (5 bases each). V gave up 5 bases and J gave up 8 bases, with 19 bases separating them. The CDR3 contains 15 residues. Germline V lookup: CDR1 MNHNS, CDR2 SASEGT. As DNA, the CDR3 is TGTGCCAGCAGTAGGAGACAGACGAGAGGGGATGAGCAGTTCTTC. It codes for CASSRRQTRGDEQFF.

This clonotype was detected only a few times. The chain links TRBV5-1 to TRBJ2-3, with D unclear. Germline V lookup: CDR1 SGHRS, CDR2 YFSETQ. V was clipped by 1 base and J by 4 bases, with 1 base between them. The CDR3 runs to 11 residues. The CDR3 coding sequence is TGCGCCAGCAGCTTGCCAGATACGCAGTATTTT. Its protein product is CASSLPDTQYF.

In the case of this clonotype: This could be a read error, since a much larger clone is one nucleotide away. CDR3 sequence (DNA): TGCGCCAGCAGCACAAATACAGGGGGCATGGGTGAAAAACTGTTTTTT. Protein sequence: CASSTNTGGMGEKLFF. The chain carries TRBV4-1 and TRBJ1-4, with 9 bases lining up with TRBD1. CDR1 and CDR2 from the germline V gene are MGHRA and YSYEKL. With 5 bases clipped from V and 7 bases from J, the junction kept 11 bases outside the gene matches. This CDR3 is built from 16 residues.

This clonotype is judged medium-sized. V is TRBV6-1 and J is TRBJ1-1; D is undetermined. Between the trimmed V and J ends, which lost 5 bases and 5 bases, there was a span of 15 bases. CDR3 length: 14 amino acids. Germline CDR1 and CDR2: MNHNS and SASEGT. The CDR3 nucleotides are TGTGCCAGCAGTTTTTTTGGGGATAAGACTGAAGCTTTCTTT. It codes for CASSFFGDKTEAFF.

This clonotype was counted ten times or more. The chain has TRBV19 and TRBJ1-5, with D tentatively TRBD1 (5 bases). From germline, CDR1 is LNHDA and CDR2 SQIVND (reference sequence). V was cut by 5 bases and J by 2 bases, with 13 bases left in between. The CDR3 is 15 residues long. The CDR3 sequence is CASSFMTVGNQPQHF. The CDR3 DNA reads TGTGCCAGTAGTTTCATGACAGTCGGCAATCAGCCCCAGCATTTT. Full variable domain (outside the CDR3, taken from reference TRBV19 and TRBJ1-5): DGGITQSPKYLFRKEGQNVTLSCEQNLNHDAMYWYRQDPGQGLRLIYYSQIVNDFQKGDIAEGYSVSREKKESFPLTVTSAQKNPTAFYLCASSFMTVGNQPQHFGDGTRLSIL.

The chain recombines TRBV28 with TRBJ2-1, with D perhaps matching TRBD1 (6 bases). Looked up from germline, CDR1 is MDHEN and CDR2 is SYDVKM. V shed 5 bases and J shed 3 bases, with 17 bases lying between them. The CDR3 contains 16 residues. CDR3 bases: TGTGCCAGCAGTCTCGGATTTGGGGGCTGCTACAATGAGCAGTTCTTC. It translates to CASSLGFGGCYNEQFF.

This clonotype was seen repeatedly, ten times or more. The rearrangement links TRBV12-3 or TRBV12-4 to TRBJ2-7, with D unclear. V was clipped by 5 bases and J by 1 base, with 9 bases between them. There are 13 residues in the CDR3. The CDR3 loop reads CASSDLESYEQYF. In DNA form, the CDR3 reads TGTGCCAGCAGTGACCTGGAGTCCTACGAGCAGTACTTC.

This clonotype was observed once. The V call is TRBV25-1, the J call TRBJ1-1; 7 positions agree with TRBD1. The CDR3 contains 13 residues. V lost 8 bases to trimming and J lost 0 bases; unmatched junction nucleotides: 3. Germline values: CDR1 MGHDK, CDR2 SYGVNS. This CDR3 reads CASWGQLNTEAFF. The DNA for the CDR3 is TGTGCCAGCTGGGGACAGCTGAACACTGAAGCTTTCTTT.

Many counts were recorded for this clonotype. The chain links TRBV10-3 to TRBJ1-1; D not certain. V lost 1 base and J 7 bases, leaving 7 bases between the germline ends. The CDR3 totals 12 residues. Germline V gene sequence: CDR1 ENHRY, CDR2 SYGVKD. CDR3 sequence reads: CAISEFLGEAFF. CDR3 DNA: TGTGCCATCAGTGAGTTTTTGGGTGAAGCTTTCTTT.

This chain uses TRBV30 with TRBJ2-5, with D unclear. V was pared by 3 bases and J by 4 bases, with 9 bases between. The CDR3 runs to 12 residues. CDR1 is GTSNPN, CDR2 SVGIG, per germline (reference sequence). The CDR3 spells CAWRLGAETQYF. The CDR3 region has the DNA TGTGCCTGGAGGCTGGGTGCAGAGACCCAGTACTTC.

This clonotype has just one count. The chain recombines TRBV27 with TRBJ1-5, with D possibly being TRBD1 (6 bases). CDR1 is MNHEY, CDR2 SMNVEV, per germline (reference sequence). This CDR3 is built from 14 residues. Trimming stripped 3 bases from V and 10 bases from J, with 16 bases between. As DNA, the CDR3 is TGTGCCAGCAGTTTTTCAGGGGATAATTCACCCCAGCATTTT. It encodes CASSFSGDNSPQHF.

In this sample, this clonotype is medium-sized (0.01 to 0.1%). CDR3: CASRPGLAGLTYEQYF. The CDR3 bases are TGTGCCAGCAGGCCCGGACTAGCGGGTCTAACCTACGAGCAGTACTTC. The V and J genes are TRBV6-1 and TRBJ2-7; 11 bases line up with TRBD2. Trimming took 6 bases from V and 2 from J; bases not matched to a gene: 9. The germline V gene encodes CDR1 MNHNS and CDR2 SASEGT. This CDR3 spans 16 amino acids.

This clonotype occurred many times. This chain links TRBV5-1 with TRBJ1-6; D is uncertain. This CDR3 has 13 residues. Germline V gene data show CDR1 as SGHRS and CDR2 as YFSETQ. V dropped 0 bases and J dropped 14 bases, with 12 bases sitting between them. CDR3 nucleotide sequence: TGCGCCAGCAGCTTGGCCGCGGACCGGGCCCTCCACTTT. It translates to CASSLAADRALHF.

This clonotype was found many times. The rearrangement links TRBV7-8 to TRBJ2-1, with 9 bases matching TRBD2. The CDR3 extends over 18 amino acids. The V gene's germline CDR1 is SGHVS and CDR2 FQNEAQ. Losses at the gene ends were 1 base for V and 3 bases for J; bases not matched to a gene: 10. The DNA for the CDR3 is TGTGCCAGCAGCTTAGGAGTTAGCGGGGGATCTCTCTACAATGAGCAGTTCTTC. Translation: CASSLGVSGGSLYNEQFF.

The chain couples TRBV20-1 to TRBJ1-6; D call uncertain. CDR1 is DFQATT, CDR2 SNEGSKA, per germline (reference sequence). The CDR3 has 13 residues. V was cut by 4 bases and J by 7 bases, with 11 bases left in between. CDR3 bases: TGCAGTGCTACAGATCCCGGGAATTCACCCCTCCACTTT. Translation gives CSATDPGNSPLHF.

This clonotype is classed as medium-sized (0.01 to 0.1%). For the CDR3, the DNA is TGTGCCAGCAGTACTAGCGGGTATTATCAAGAGACCCAGTACTTC. It specifies CASSTSGYYQETQYF. The rearrangement links TRBV28 to TRBJ2-5, with 9 positions matching TRBD2. The trim removed 5 bases at V and 2 bases at J, leaving 6 bases unmatched. The V gene's germline CDR1 is MDHEN and CDR2 SYDVKM. The CDR3 consists of 15 residues.